This TCR beta chain was identified during a study of blood T cell repertoires in COVID-19. Repertoires were generated with immunoSEQ multiplex PCR, while TCRdb's copy carries only in-frame clones and drops some. Here the sample spans some 250,000 clones, about 90% being singletons. The receptor was isolated from a woman aged 25 to 45 who had recovered from COVID-19. The sequencing input was peripheral blood.

DNA for the CDR3: TGCGCCAGCAGCCAAGTCCAGGAGGGGAACAATGAGCAGTTCTTC. This encodes CASSQVQEGNNEQFF. This sequence joins TRBV4-3 and TRBJ2-1; tentatively, D is TRBD2 (6 bases). The germline V gene encodes CDR1 LGHNA and CDR2 YSLEER. Trimming cost V 1 base and J 5 bases, with 12 bases left between them. The CDR3 has 15 amino acids.